Sequencing of this TCR beta chain was carried out in a study of read filtering for tumor transcriptome and immune sequencing. The wider study: R-ISS stage counts were eight or nine for I, about 15 for II, 6 or 7 for III. IR-seq gave about 3.5 to 10.27 million TCR reads per sample; RNA-seq gave roughly 75 to 1,300. Study-wide results and caveats: Roughly 82% of IR-seq clonotypes had a single read, yet these held about 3.4% of reads. Without single-read clonotypes, shared clonotype proportions correlated more between IR-seq and RNA-seq.

Trimming took off 6 bases at V and 3 bases at J, with 15 bases between the two ends. Germline V CDR1 and CDR2: SGHAT, FQDESV (reference sequence). This CDR3 contains 14 residues. Molecular barcoded adaptors covering alpha/delta and beta/gamma chains were used on roughly 400 ng RNA. MiXCR was run by TCRdb on the reads, yielding one entry per CDR3 protein. The sample comprises over 50,000 distinct CDR3 sequences, roughly a fifth of which are singletons, and roughly an eighth rests with the top ten. On this clonotype itself: The antigen is unknown.

What was sequenced was a population of CD138-negative cells sorted from bone marrow. V is TRBV11-1 and J is TRBJ2-7; D is perhaps TRBD1 or TRBD2 (5 bases each). The TCR originated in a donor aged 40 or over with multiple myeloma. Here the CDR3 DNA reads TGTGCCAGCAGTCTGAGGGGAAACTACTACGAGCAGTACTTC. Translating gives CASSLRGNYYEQYF.